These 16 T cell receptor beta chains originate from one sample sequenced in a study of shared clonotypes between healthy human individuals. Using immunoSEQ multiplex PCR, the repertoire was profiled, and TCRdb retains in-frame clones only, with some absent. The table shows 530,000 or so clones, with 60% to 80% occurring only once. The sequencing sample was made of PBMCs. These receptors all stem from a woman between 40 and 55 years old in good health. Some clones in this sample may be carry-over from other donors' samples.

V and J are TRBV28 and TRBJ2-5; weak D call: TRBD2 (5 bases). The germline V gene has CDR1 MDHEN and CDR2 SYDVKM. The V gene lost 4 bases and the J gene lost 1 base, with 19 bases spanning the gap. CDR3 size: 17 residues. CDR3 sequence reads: CASSSPPRASLQETQYF. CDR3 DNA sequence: TGTGCCAGCAGTTCCCCCCCGAGGGCGAGTCTCCAAGAGACCCAGTACTTC.

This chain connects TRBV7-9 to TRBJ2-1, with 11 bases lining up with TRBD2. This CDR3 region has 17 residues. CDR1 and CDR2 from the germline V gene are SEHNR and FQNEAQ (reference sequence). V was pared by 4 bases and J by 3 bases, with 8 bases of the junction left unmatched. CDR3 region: CASSSRLLAGVYNEQFF. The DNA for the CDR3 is TGTGCCAGCAGCTCCCGGTTACTAGCGGGAGTCTACAATGAGCAGTTCTTC.

CDR3 protein: CASSISGFTEAFF. Here the CDR3 DNA reads TGTGCCAGTAGTATATCAGGGTTCACTGAAGCTTTCTTT. The chain has TRBV19 and TRBJ1-1; TRBD1 is a possible D gene (5 bases). The CDR3 runs to 13 residues. Germline V lookup: CDR1 LNHDA, CDR2 SQIVND (reference sequence). Between the trimmed V and J ends, which lost 2 bases and 4 bases, there was a span of 8 bases.

CDR3 loop: CASSTNDGSEETQYF. DNA for the CDR3: TGCGCCAGCAGTACCAACGACGGGTCGGAAGAGACCCAGTACTTC. V is TRBV5-1 and J is TRBJ2-5; D uncertain. V was trimmed by 5 bases and J by 3 bases, leaving 17 bases between them. The germline V gene has CDR1 SGHRS and CDR2 YFSETQ. This CDR3 has 15 amino acids.

In DNA, the CDR3 is TGTGCCAGCAGCTCCCGAACCGGGACAGCGGCTTTCTTT. Protein product: CASSSRTGTAAFF. The chain has TRBV7-9 and TRBJ1-1; 7 bases align to TRBD1. V lost 4 bases to trimming and J lost 11 bases; unmatched junction nucleotides: 10. This CDR3 spans 13 amino acids. Germline V gives CDR1 SEHNR, CDR2 FQNEAQ (reference sequence).

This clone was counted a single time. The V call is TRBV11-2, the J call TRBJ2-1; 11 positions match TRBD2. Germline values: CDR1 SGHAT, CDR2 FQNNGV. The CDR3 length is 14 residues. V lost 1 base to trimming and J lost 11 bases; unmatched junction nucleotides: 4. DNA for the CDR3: TGTGCCAGCAGCTTAGTAACTAGCGGGAGCCAGCAGTTCTTC. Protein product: CASSLVTSGSQQFF.

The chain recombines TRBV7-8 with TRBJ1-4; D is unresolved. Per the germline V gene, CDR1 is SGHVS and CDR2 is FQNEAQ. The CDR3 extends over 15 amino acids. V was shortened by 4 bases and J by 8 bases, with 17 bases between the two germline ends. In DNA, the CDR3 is TGTGCCAGCAGCTCAAGACCCTTTGGCCGGGAAAAACTGTTTTTT. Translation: CASSSRPFGREKLFF.

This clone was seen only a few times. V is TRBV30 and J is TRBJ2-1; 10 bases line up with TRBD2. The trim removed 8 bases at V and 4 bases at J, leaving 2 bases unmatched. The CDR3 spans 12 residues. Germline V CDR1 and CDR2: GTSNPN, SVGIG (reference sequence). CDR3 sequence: CARTSGYNEQFF. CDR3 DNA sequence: TGTGCCCGGACTAGCGGATACAATGAGCAGTTCTTC. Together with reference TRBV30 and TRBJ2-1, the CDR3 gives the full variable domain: SQTIHQWPATLVQPVGSPLSLECTVEGTSNPNLYWYRQAAGRGLQLLFYSVGIGQISSEVPQNLSASRPQDRQFILSSKKLLLSDSGFYLCARTSGYNEQFFGPGTRLTVL.

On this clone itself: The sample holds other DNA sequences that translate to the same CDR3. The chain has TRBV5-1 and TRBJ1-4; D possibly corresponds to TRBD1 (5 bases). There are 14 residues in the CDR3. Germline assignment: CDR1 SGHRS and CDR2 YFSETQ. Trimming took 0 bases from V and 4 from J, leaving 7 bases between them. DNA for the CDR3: TGCGCCAGCAGCTTGGGCCAGGGTAATGAAAAACTGTTTTTT. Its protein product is CASSLGQGNEKLFF.

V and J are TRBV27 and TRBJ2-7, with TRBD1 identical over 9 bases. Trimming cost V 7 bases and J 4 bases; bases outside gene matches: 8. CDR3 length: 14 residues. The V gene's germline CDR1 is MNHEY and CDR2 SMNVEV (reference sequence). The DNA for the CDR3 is TGTGCCAGCAAAGCACAGGGGGCCGGGTACGAGCAGTACTTC. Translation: CASKAQGAGYEQYF.

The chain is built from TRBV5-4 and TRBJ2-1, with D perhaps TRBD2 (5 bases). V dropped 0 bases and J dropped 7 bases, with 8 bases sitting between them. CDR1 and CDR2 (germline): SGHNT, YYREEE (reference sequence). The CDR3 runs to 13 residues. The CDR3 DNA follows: TGTGCCAGCAGCTTGGCCGGGGTTAATGAGCAGTTCTTC. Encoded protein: CASSLAGVNEQFF. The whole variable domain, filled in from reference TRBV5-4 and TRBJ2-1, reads ETGVTQSPTHLIKTRGQQVTLRCSSQSGHNTVSWYQQALGQGPQFIFQYYREEENGRGNFPPRFSGLQFPNYSSELNVNALELDDSALYLCASSLAGVNEQFFGPGTRLTVL.

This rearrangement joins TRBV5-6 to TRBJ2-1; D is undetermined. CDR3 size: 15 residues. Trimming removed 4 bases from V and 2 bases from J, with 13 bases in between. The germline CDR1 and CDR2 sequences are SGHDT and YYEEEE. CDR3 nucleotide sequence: TGTGCCAGCAGCGAAGACACTACACCCTACAATGAGCAGTTCTTC. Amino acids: CASSEDTTPYNEQFF.

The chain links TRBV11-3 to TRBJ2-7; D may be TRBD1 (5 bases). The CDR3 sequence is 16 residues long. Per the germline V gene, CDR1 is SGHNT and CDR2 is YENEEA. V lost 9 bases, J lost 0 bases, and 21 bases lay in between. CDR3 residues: CARYVTATISSYEQYF. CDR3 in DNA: TGTGCCAGGTATGTGACAGCGACGATAAGCTCCTACGAGCAGTACTTC.

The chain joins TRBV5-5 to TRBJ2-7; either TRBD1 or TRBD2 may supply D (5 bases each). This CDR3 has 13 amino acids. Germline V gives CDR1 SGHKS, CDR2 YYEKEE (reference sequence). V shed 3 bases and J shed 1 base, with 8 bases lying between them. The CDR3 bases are TGTGCCAGCAGCTGGGACGGGTCCTACGAGCAGTACTTC. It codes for CASSWDGSYEQYF.

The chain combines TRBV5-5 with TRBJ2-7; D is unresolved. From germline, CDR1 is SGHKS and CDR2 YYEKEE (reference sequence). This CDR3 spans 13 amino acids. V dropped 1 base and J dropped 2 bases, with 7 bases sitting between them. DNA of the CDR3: TGTGCCAGCAGCTTGCCTAACACCTACGAGCAGTACTTC. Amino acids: CASSLPNTYEQYF.

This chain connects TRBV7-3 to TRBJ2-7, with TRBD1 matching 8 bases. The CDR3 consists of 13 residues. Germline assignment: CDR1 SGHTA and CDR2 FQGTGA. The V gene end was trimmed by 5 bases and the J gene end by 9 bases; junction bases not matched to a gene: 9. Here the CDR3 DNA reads TGTGCCAGCAGCAAACGGACAGGGAGCGGGCAGTACTTC. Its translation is CASSKRTGSGQYF.